Shown below are 14 T cell receptor beta chains from a single sample sequenced in a study of vaccination effects on CD4 cells after COVID-19. In the ViraFEST assay, antigen-specific CD4+ clonotypes were identified by expansion after peptide-pool stimulation. Subsequent to 10 days of culture, CD4+ T cells were isolated. PCR confirmed that the person was infected with SARS-CoV-2 between March and December 2020. Only in-frame clones appear in the TCRdb table, and some are missing; sequencing was by immunoSEQ multiplex PCR. The table has 20,000 to 30,000 clones, approximately 70% seen once. For these receptors, no antigen is known. The material sequenced was CD4+ T cells from PBMCs cultured with SARS-CoV-2 spike peptides, taken before COVID-19 vaccination. Every receptor here comes from a human donor who had a prior SARS-CoV-2 infection.

This sequence joins TRBV27 and TRBJ2-1; D may match TRBD1 or TRBD2 (5 bases each). The length of the CDR3 is 14 residues. V lost 4 bases and J 4 bases, leaving 11 bases between the germline ends. Germline loops: CDR1 MNHEY, CDR2 SMNVEV (reference sequence). The CDR3 reads CASSSRDLYNEQFF. CDR3 nucleotide sequence: TGTGCCAGCAGTTCCCGGGACCTATACAATGAGCAGTTCTTC.

This clone appeared a single time. The chain employs TRBV30 and TRBJ1-5; D not certain. CDR3 length: 13 residues. Germline values: CDR1 GTSNPN, CDR2 SVGIG (reference sequence). V was trimmed by 5 bases and J by 0 bases, leaving 8 bases between them. DNA for the CDR3: TGTGCCTGGGGGAGCGTTAGCAATCAGCCCCAGCATTTT. It translates to CAWGSVSNQPQHF.

In its sample, this clone was seen once. The chain combines TRBV11-2 with TRBJ2-7, with D possibly TRBD1 on 6 matching bases. Trimming took off 2 bases at V and 1 base at J, with 15 bases between the two ends. Germline V lookup: CDR1 SGHAT, CDR2 FQNNGV. This CDR3 has 16 residues. Here the CDR3 reads CASSLSAARGSYEQYF. CDR3 coding DNA: TGTGCCAGCAGCTTAAGTGCGGCCAGGGGTTCCTACGAGCAGTACTTC.

This rearrangement joins TRBV12-3 or TRBV12-4 to TRBJ2-1, with a tentative D call TRBD1 (6 bases). V lost 8 bases to trimming and J lost 8 bases, with 16 bases between them. This CDR3 is built from 13 residues. CDR3 residues: CASLNLQGHEQFF. CDR3 bases: TGTGCCAGCCTGAACCTACAGGGCCATGAGCAGTTCTTC.

The chain recombines TRBV4-3 with TRBJ2-7; D not certain. Germline V gene data show CDR1 as LGHNA and CDR2 as YSLEER. CDR3 size: 13 residues. V was trimmed by 6 bases and J by 3 bases, leaving 12 bases between them. This CDR3 is CASSELMGYEQYF. The CDR3 nucleotides are TGCGCCAGCAGTGAGTTAATGGGCTACGAGCAGTACTTC.

The genes are TRBV2 and TRBJ2-7; 7 bases map to TRBD1. Germline V lookup: CDR1 SNHLY, CDR2 FYNNEI. The ends lost 9 bases at V and 4 bases at J; junction bases unmatched: 9. This CDR3 region has 13 residues. In DNA form, the CDR3 reads TGTGCCAGGAGAGACCCGGACAGGTACGAGCAGTACTTC. Its protein product is CARRDPDRYEQYF.

The CDR3 DNA follows: TGTGCCAGCAGCGCGAGATCACAGGCCCAGTACTTC. As protein: CASSARSQAQYF. The chain links TRBV7-2 to TRBJ2-5; possible D gene TRBD1, 5 bases. Trimming removed 5 bases from V and 9 bases from J, with 13 bases in between. The CDR3 covers 12 residues. The germline V gene has CDR1 SGHTA and CDR2 FQGNSA.

V usage is TRBV12-3 or TRBV12-4 and J usage is TRBJ1-5; no reliable D call. CDR3 length: 13 residues. V lost 6 bases and J lost 1, with 7 bases in between. CDR3 region: CASRPDSNQPQHF. CDR3 DNA sequence: TGTGCCAGCAGACCCGACAGCAATCAGCCCCAGCATTTT.

The V gene is TRBV5-6, the J gene TRBJ1-2; no clear D gene. The CDR3 length is 15 residues. V dropped 2 bases and J dropped 5 bases, with 16 bases sitting between them. CDR1 is SGHDT, CDR2 YYEEEE, per germline. The CDR3: CASSFGQDLKYGYTF. DNA of the CDR3: TGTGCCAGCAGCTTCGGTCAGGACCTAAAGTATGGCTACACCTTC.

This clone was counted once. The chain carries TRBV19 and TRBJ2-2; 11 bases line up with TRBD2. V lost 4 bases and J lost 1; bases outside the gene matches: 11. The CDR3 has 19 residues. The germline gives CDR1 LNHDA, CDR2 SQIVND (reference sequence). In DNA form, the CDR3 reads TGTGCCAGTAGTAAGCGGCTAGCGGGAGGATTAGGGAACACCGGGGAGCTGTTTTTT. Its protein is CASSKRLAGGLGNTGELFF.

The rearrangement links TRBV5-1 to TRBJ1-6; 8 bases are a match to TRBD1. The V gene's germline CDR1 is SGHRS and CDR2 YFSETQ. The J segment lost 3 bases and the V segment lost 1 base, leaving 3 bases of the junction unmatched. CDR3 length equals 16 residues. DNA of the CDR3: TGCGCCAGCAGCTTGCTTGGGACAGGCTATAATTCACCCCTCCACTTT. It encodes CASSLLGTGYNSPLHF.

This clone was detected a few times. This rearrangement joins TRBV10-3 to TRBJ1-2; 8 nucleotides agree with TRBD1. CDR3 length equals 14 residues. J lost 6 bases, V lost 4 bases, and 7 bases had no gene match. The V gene's germline CDR1 is ENHRY and CDR2 SYGVKD. The CDR3 region is CAISGPTGVDGYTF. Written as DNA, the CDR3 is TGTGCCATCAGTGGACCGACAGGGGTCGATGGCTACACCTTC.

V and J are TRBV6-2 or TRBV6-3 and TRBJ2-5; 10 bases line up with TRBD2. CDR1 is MNHEY, CDR2 SVGEGT, per germline. This CDR3 has 15 residues. V dropped 2 bases and J dropped 3; count of bases not matched to a gene: 3. CDR3 coding DNA: TGTGCCAGCAGTTACCGTCTAGCGGGAGAAGAGACCCAGTACTTC. Translating it yields CASSYRLAGEETQYF.

The V gene is TRBV11-2, the J gene TRBJ2-1; D might be TRBD1 (6 bases). Germline CDR1 is SGHAT and CDR2 is FQNNGV. This CDR3 has 17 amino acids. Trimming took 0 bases from V and 0 from J, leaving 12 bases between them. This CDR3 is CASSLDPGQSSYNEQFF. The CDR3 DNA sequence: TGTGCCAGCAGCTTAGACCCCGGACAGAGCTCCTACAATGAGCAGTTCTTC.